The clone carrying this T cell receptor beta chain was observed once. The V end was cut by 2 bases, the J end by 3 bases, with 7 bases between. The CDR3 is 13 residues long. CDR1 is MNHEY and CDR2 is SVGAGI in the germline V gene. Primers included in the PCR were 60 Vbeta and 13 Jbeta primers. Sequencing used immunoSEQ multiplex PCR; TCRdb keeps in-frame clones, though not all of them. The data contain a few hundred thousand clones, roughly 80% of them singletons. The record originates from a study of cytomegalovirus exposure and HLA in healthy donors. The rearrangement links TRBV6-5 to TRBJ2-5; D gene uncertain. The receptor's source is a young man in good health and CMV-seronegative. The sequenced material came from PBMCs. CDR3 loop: CASSYHLEETQYF. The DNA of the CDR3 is TGTGCCAGCAGTTACCACCTAGAAGAGACCCAGTACTTC.